This T cell receptor beta chain was retrieved from a study of monozygotic twins with inflammatory bowel disease. Points from the study as a whole: People with IBD had fewer clonotypes in common with others than healthy twins did, especially with disease activity. Lower TCRbeta diversity (inverse Simpson) was seen in IBD patients than in healthy co-twins.

A word on this clonotype: The antigen is not known.

Total RNA was isolated from whole blood without T cell sorting. Germline V lookup: CDR1 SGHVS, CDR2 FQNEAQ. The CDR3 is 15 amino acids. From its re-call of the 5' RACE reads, TCRdb lists each CDR3 protein once, without DNA. Its clone listing holds 200,000 to 250,000 distinct CDR3 sequences. The chain employs TRBV7-8 and TRBJ2-3; TCRdb returns TRBD1, unconfirmable since there is no DNA. The TCR sequence derives from a human donor with ulcerative colitis or Crohn's disease, or a healthy co-twin of an affected twin (not recorded which). Sequences were obtained from blood. CDR3 residues: CASSIWGGLSDTQYF.